The 14 T cell receptor beta chains given below trace back to one sample, sequenced in a study of T cells in Graves' hyperthyroidism and ophthalmopathy (dated by TCRdb to between 2018 and 2020). Libraries were made using multiplex PCR. The sequencing machine was an Illumina HiSeq 2000. The TCR beta CDR3 regions were amplified from the RNA transcripts. The TCR CDR3 was subjected to a first round of RT-PCR using the HTBI primer set and the Qiagen OneStep RT-PCR kit. TCRdb's own reprocessing of the public reads used fastp at Q25 and MiXCR and kept productive beta chains. Each CDR3 protein gets just one entry, which takes the most common genes and DNA from the rows behind it. This sample is represented by roughly 500,000 distinct CDR3 sequences; 15% to 20% of them were singletons. The ten largest clones take up roughly 29% of the sample. The specimen sequenced was blood. The origin of the receptors is a woman in her thirties with Graves' ophthalmopathy.

Ten or more counts support this clonotype. This sequence joins TRBV7-2 and TRBJ2-1, with 9 bases lining up with TRBD2. With V trimmed by 7 bases and J by 4 bases, 8 bases remained unmatched. The CDR3 is made up of 15 amino acids. Germline assignment: CDR1 SGHTA and CDR2 FQGNSA. The CDR3 spells CASIRAAGGYNEQFF. DNA for the CDR3: TGTGCCAGCATCAGGGCAGCGGGAGGATACAATGAGCAGTTCTTC.

This clonotype has only a few counts. V gene TRBV13 combines with J gene TRBJ2-3; perhaps D is TRBD1 or TRBD2 (7 bases each). This CDR3 spans 15 amino acids. Deletions cut 5 bases from V and 6 bases from J, with 18 bases between. CDR1 and CDR2 from the germline V gene are PRHDT and FYEKMQ (reference sequence). The CDR3 region has the DNA TGTGCCAGCAGCGGCGGGCCAGGGGGGGAGGATACGCAGTATTTT. Translation: CASSGGPGGEDTQYF.

V gene TRBV7-2 combines with J gene TRBJ1-1, with 9 bases that match TRBD1. Trimming cost V 5 bases and J 1 base; bases outside gene matches: 8. This CDR3 has 16 amino acids. CDR1 SGHTA and CDR2 FQGNSA come from the germline V gene. The DNA for the CDR3 is TGTGCCAGCAGCCAGACCGGGACAGGGAAGAACACTGAAGCTTTCTTT. It is translated as CASSQTGTGKNTEAFF.

The V gene is TRBV3-1, the J gene TRBJ2-7; 10 positions match TRBD1. Germline V gene lookup returns CDR1 LGHDT and CDR2 YNNKEL (reference sequence). This CDR3 comprises 17 residues. V shed 0 bases and J 0 bases; nucleotides not matched to a gene: 5. CDR3 DNA sequence: TGTGCCAGCAGCCAAGATCCGACAGGGGGCAGCTCCTACGAGCAGTACTTC. This codes for CASSQDPTGGSSYEQYF.

This clonotype appeared many times. The chain uses TRBV7-8 and TRBJ2-2; no clear D gene. Trimming stripped 3 bases from V and 4 bases from J, with 0 bases between. This CDR3 region has 11 residues. Germline V gene data show CDR1 as SGHVS and CDR2 as FQNEAQ. The CDR3: CASSFTGELFF. DNA for the CDR3: TGTGCCAGCAGCTTCACCGGGGAGCTGTTTTTT.

This clonotype was observed a few times. CDR3 residues: CATRTEADTDTQYF. The CDR3 DNA reads TGTGCCACCCGGACAGAAGCGGACACAGATACGCAGTATTTT. The rearrangement uses TRBV24-1 and TRBJ2-3; possible D gene TRBD1, 6 bases. This CDR3 has 14 amino acids. V shed 9 bases and J shed 2 bases, with 14 bases lying between them. Germline loops: CDR1 KGHDR, CDR2 SFDVKD.

This rearrangement joins TRBV10-3 to TRBJ2-1; D tentatively fits TRBD1 or TRBD2 (5 bases each). The germline V gene has CDR1 ENHRY and CDR2 SYGVKD. V was cut by 6 bases and J by 7 bases, with 16 bases left in between. The CDR3 loop spans 14 amino acids. CDR3 sequence reads: CAIRRLAGRNEQFF. The DNA for the CDR3 is TGTGCCATCAGGCGACTGGCAGGGAGAAATGAGCAGTTCTTC.

This clonotype was seen at least ten times. The chain links TRBV20-1 to TRBJ2-1; 14 bases agree with TRBD2. Per germline, CDR1 DFQATT and CDR2 SNEGSKA (reference sequence). V lost 0 bases to trimming and J lost 8 bases; unmatched junction nucleotides: 3. The CDR3 runs 15 residues. For the CDR3, the DNA is TGCAGTGCTAGAGACGGGACTAGCGGGAGTGATGAGCAGTTCTTC. The encoded protein is CSARDGTSGSDEQFF.

This clonotype appeared a few times. The chain couples TRBV6-1 to TRBJ2-7; 7 nucleotides align to TRBD2. CDR1 and CDR2 from the germline V gene are MNHNS and SASEGT. The length of the CDR3 is 13 residues. Trimming at V came to 11 bases and at J to 5 bases, leaving 12 bases not matched to a gene. The CDR3 reads CACRGGGWDEQYF. Here the CDR3 DNA reads TGTGCCTGCCGTGGGGGGGGATGGGACGAGCAGTACTTC.

The rearrangement links TRBV7-6 to TRBJ2-7; TRBD2 agrees at 8 bases. The trim removed 5 bases at V and 0 bases at J, leaving 9 bases unmatched. The germline V gene encodes CDR1 SGHVS and CDR2 FNYEAQ. The CDR3 is made up of 16 amino acids. In DNA, the CDR3 is TGTGCCAGCAGCACCCGCGCGGGAGGTAGCTCCTACGAGCAGTACTTC. It specifies CASSTRAGGSSYEQYF.

This clonotype has a handful of counts. The chain combines TRBV9 with TRBJ2-1, with 11 bases matching TRBD2. CDR1 is SGDLS and CDR2 is YYNGEE in the germline V gene. The CDR3 contains 16 residues. V trimming: 4 bases; J trimming: 1 base; junction bases outside the gene matches: 4. CDR3 sequence reads: CASSFSGRVSYNEQFF. The CDR3, as DNA: TGTGCCAGCAGCTTTAGCGGGAGGGTATCCTACAATGAGCAGTTCTTC.

In its sample, this clonotype was seen a few times. The chain carries TRBV6-1 and TRBJ2-1; a possible D gene is TRBD2 (5 bases). The V gene's germline CDR1 is MNHNS and CDR2 SASEGT. The CDR3 has 12 residues. The V end was cut by 6 bases, the J end by 9 bases, with 12 bases between. The CDR3: CASSPLASEQFF. DNA for the CDR3: TGTGCCAGCAGCCCTCTAGCATCTGAGCAGTTCTTC.

This clonotype has a count of ten or more. The chain is built from TRBV12-3 or TRBV12-4 and TRBJ1-1, with D perhaps matching TRBD1 (6 bases). This CDR3 is built from 14 residues. Trimming left V 3 bases short and J 4 bases short, with 12 bases between. In nucleotides, the CDR3 is TGTGCCAGCAGTTTGGGGGTGGGGGCCACTGAAGCTTTCTTT. It translates to CASSLGVGATEAFF.

This clonotype was counted a few times. V and J are TRBV3-1 and TRBJ2-1; TRBD2 agrees at 7 bases. Germline values: CDR1 LGHDT, CDR2 YNNKEL (reference sequence). Trimming at V came to 5 bases and at J to 6 bases, leaving 7 bases not matched to a gene. The length of the CDR3 is 14 residues. The CDR3: CASSYFGRLNEQFF. Here the CDR3 DNA reads TGTGCCAGCAGCTACTTCGGGAGGCTCAATGAGCAGTTCTTC.